The next 31 T cell receptor beta chains were all read from a single sample in a study of blood T cells in healthy people across ages. Then a second PCR, running roughly 7 to 11 cycles, was carried out with a sample-barcoded 5' primer and a J-beta primer mix. TCRdb re-called the 5' RACE reads through MiXCR, storing one row per CDR3 protein. Of 1.5 million to 2 million distinct CDR3 sequences listed, under 30% are singletons. Sequencing was carried out using blood. These receptors all stem from a woman aged 30 to 39 in good health.

This clonotype came up a few times. The chain employs TRBV2 and TRBJ2-1, with D perhaps matching TRBD2 (6 bases). Deletions cut 3 bases from V and 8 bases from J, with 26 bases between. The germline V gene encodes CDR1 SNHLY and CDR2 FYNNEI. CDR3 length: 18 residues. CDR3 region: CASSDAGPRLPKKDEQFF. CDR3 sequence (DNA): TGTGCCAGCAGTGATGCGGGGCCTAGACTGCCGAAAAAGGATGAGCAGTTCTTC.

The chain combines TRBV27 with TRBJ1-2; TRBD1 is a possible D gene (5 bases). Trimming left V 5 bases short and J 4 bases short, with 17 bases between. This CDR3 region has 15 residues. Per germline, CDR1 MNHEY and CDR2 SMNVEV (reference sequence). CDR3 loop: CASSPVQGLGYGYTF. The CDR3 nucleotides are TGTGCCAGCAGTCCCGTCCAGGGTTTGGGCTATGGCTACACCTTC.

V gene TRBV4-1 combines with J gene TRBJ2-5, with D perhaps matching TRBD1 (6 bases). This CDR3 contains 15 residues. Per the germline V gene, CDR1 is MGHRA and CDR2 is YSYEKL. Trimming stripped 1 base from V and 3 bases from J, with 12 bases between. Written as DNA, the CDR3 is TGCGCCAGCAGCCAAGGCCTCCGGGACAAAGAGACCCAGTACTTC. This translates into CASSQGLRDKETQYF.

This clonotype showed up just once. A much larger clone is a single base away; this may be a read error. The chain has TRBV3-1 and TRBJ2-7, with D perhaps TRBD1 or TRBD2 (5 bases each). The germline CDR1 and CDR2 sequences are LGHDT and YNNKEL (reference sequence). CDR3 length: 13 residues. The ends were cut back, 2 bases at V and 8 bases at J, with 13 bases in the middle. DNA of the CDR3: TGTGCCAGCAGCCAAAAGGGGCGGACTCAGCAGTACTTC. Protein sequence: CASSQKGRTQQYF.

The rearrangement links TRBV27 to TRBJ2-1; TRBD2 is a possible D gene (6 bases). Germline CDR1 is MNHEY and CDR2 is SMNVEV (reference sequence). This CDR3 region has 15 residues. Trimming stripped 5 bases from V and 5 bases from J, with 16 bases between. The CDR3 bases are TGTGCCAGCAGTCCCCGGGTAGCGGTTCACAATGAGCAGTTCTTC. Protein: CASSPRVAVHNEQFF.

CDR3 residues: CASSSLAGAGEQYF. The CDR3, as DNA: TGTGCCAGCAGTTCCCTAGCGGGAGCGGGGGAGCAGTACTTC. The chain joins TRBV12-3 or TRBV12-4 to TRBJ2-7; 10 bases are a match to TRBD2. V shed 4 bases, J shed 7 bases, and the junction held 7 bases outside the gene matches. The CDR3 runs to 14 residues.

This clonotype was counted between two and nine times. The genes are TRBV27 and TRBJ2-1, with 11 bases identical to TRBD1. The J segment lost 7 bases and the V segment lost 3 bases, leaving 5 bases of the junction unmatched. Looked up from germline, CDR1 is MNHEY and CDR2 is SMNVEV (reference sequence). CDR3 size: 15 residues. The CDR3 is CASSLDRGQANEQFF. The CDR3 nucleotides are TGTGCCAGCAGTTTGGACAGGGGGCAGGCAAATGAGCAGTTCTTC.

This clonotype occurred many times. This chain uses TRBV10-3 with TRBJ2-1, with 15 bases lining up with TRBD2. Germline-derived CDR1 and CDR2 are ENHRY and SYGVKD. The CDR3 is made up of 13 amino acids. The junction had 0 bases not matched to a gene; V was cut back by 6 bases and J by 9 bases. The CDR3 sequence is CAIRGLAGGEQFF. The DNA of the CDR3 is TGTGCCATCAGGGGACTAGCGGGAGGTGAGCAGTTCTTC.

V and J are TRBV12-3 or TRBV12-4 and TRBJ2-5, with D perhaps assigned TRBD1 or TRBD2 (5 bases each). CDR3 length: 15 residues. The V gene lost 3 bases and the J gene lost 1 base, with 12 bases spanning the gap. The CDR3 nucleotides read TGTGCCAGCAGTTTCATGGGACGGAGCCAAGAGACCCAGTACTTC. Protein: CASSFMGRSQETQYF.

The chain carries TRBV20-1 and TRBJ1-5; maybe TRBD1 (5 bases). Germline CDR1 DFQATT, CDR2 SNEGSKA (reference sequence). The germline V and J ends were trimmed by 6 bases and 3 bases, with 15 bases remaining between them. The CDR3 covers 14 residues. CDR3 in amino acids: CSARRGTANQPQHF. CDR3 DNA sequence: TGCAGTGCGCGGAGAGGGACCGCCAATCAGCCCCAGCATTTT.

V gene TRBV4-1 combines with J gene TRBJ2-3; 9 bases line up with TRBD2. Germline values: CDR1 MGHRA, CDR2 YSYEKL. CDR3 size: 16 residues. Germline trimming cut 0 bases from V and 6 bases from J; bases unmatched to any gene: 7. CDR3 loop: CASSQELSGGYDTQYF. The CDR3 region has the DNA TGCGCCAGCAGCCAAGAGCTAAGCGGGGGGTATGATACGCAGTATTTT.

This chain joins TRBV18 and TRBJ2-3, with 7 bases aligning to TRBD1. Per germline, CDR1 KGHSH and CDR2 LQKENI. This CDR3 has 16 amino acids. The ends lost 0 bases at V and 6 bases at J; junction bases unmatched: 9. The chain's CDR3 is CASSPPRGQGVDTQYF. CDR3 DNA sequence: TGTGCCAGCTCACCACCTCGGGGTCAGGGGGTGGATACGCAGTATTTT. Looking up the rest from reference TRBV18 and TRBJ2-3 gives the full variable domain: NAGVMQNPRHLVRRRGQEARLRCSPMKGHSHVYWYRQLPEEGLKFMVYLQKENIIDESGMPKERFSAEFPKEGPSILRIQQVVRGDSAAYFCASSPPRGQGVDTQYFGPGTRLTVL.

This rearrangement joins TRBV2 to TRBJ1-1, with D perhaps matching TRBD1 (6 bases). This CDR3 is 12 amino acids long. Germline-derived CDR1 and CDR2 are SNHLY and FYNNEI. The V gene lost 4 bases and the J gene lost 7 bases, with 10 bases spanning the gap. The CDR3 sequence: CASSVRGIEAFF. The DNA of the CDR3 is TGTGCCAGCAGTGTTAGGGGGATTGAAGCTTTCTTT.

This clonotype came up a few times. The chain recombines TRBV6-1 with TRBJ2-7; TRBD1 aligns across 8 bases. With V trimmed by 0 bases and J by 2 bases, 3 bases remained unmatched. This CDR3 has 15 amino acids. CDR1 is MNHNS and CDR2 is SASEGT in the germline V gene. This chain's CDR3 is CASSEAGQGPYEQYF. The DNA of the CDR3 is TGTGCCAGCAGTGAAGCCGGACAGGGTCCCTACGAGCAGTACTTC.

CDR3: CASSQGRADEQYF. Here the CDR3 DNA reads TGTGCCAGCAGCCAAGGACGAGCAGACGAGCAGTACTTC. The genes are TRBV3-1 and TRBJ2-7, with unresolved D. This CDR3 region has 13 residues. Germline V gene data show CDR1 as LGHDT and CDR2 as YNNKEL (reference sequence). V was pared by 1 base and J by 5 bases, with 9 bases between.

As regards this clonotype: One end of the junction is discordant with germline, which a read error may explain. The J gene is TRBJ2-7, the V gene TRBV5-1; possibly TRBD2 for D (5 bases). The CDR3 is 15 amino acids. Germline loops: CDR1 SGHRS, CDR2 YFSETQ. The CDR3 is CASSLNSGYSYEQDF. The CDR3 DNA is TGCGCCAGCAGCTTGAATTCGGGGTACTCCTACGAGCAGGACTTC.

This clonotype was recorded a few times. The V gene is TRBV20-1, the J gene TRBJ2-1; 12 bases agree with TRBD2. The trim removed 1 base at V and 9 bases at J, leaving 10 bases unmatched. Germline V gene lookup returns CDR1 DFQATT and CDR2 SNEGSKA (reference sequence). CDR3 length: 16 residues. This CDR3 reads CSARALAGGRGFEQFF. The CDR3 region has the DNA TGCAGTGCTAGAGCGCTAGCGGGAGGGCGGGGCTTTGAGCAGTTCTTC.

CDR3 residues: CAISQREWDEQFF. As DNA, the CDR3 is TGTGCCATCTCGCAACGGGAGTGGGATGAGCAGTTCTTC. The chain uses TRBV10-3 and TRBJ2-1; D perhaps matches TRBD2 (6 bases). The germline CDR1 and CDR2 sequences are ENHRY and SYGVKD. Trimming took off 8 bases at V and 8 bases at J, with 16 bases between the two ends. The CDR3 consists of 13 residues.

As to this clonotype: At one end, the junction sequence differs from germline, possibly due to a read error. The V and J genes are TRBV7-2 and TRBJ2-7; 9 nucleotides align to TRBD2. Germline V CDR1 and CDR2: SGHTA, FQGNSA. The length of the CDR3 is 12 residues. This CDR3 is CASSLGLAEQHF. The CDR3 DNA sequence: TGTGCCAGCAGCTTAGGACTAGCGGAGCAGCACTTC.

With respect to this clonotype: An end of the junction does not agree with germline; a read error may underlie this. This chain joins TRBV5-1 and TRBJ1-4, with a tentative D call TRBD1 (6 bases). Germline V gives CDR1 SGHRS, CDR2 YFSETQ. The CDR3 is made up of 15 amino acids. CDR3 region: CASSPEGQGPEKRFF. CDR3 DNA sequence: TGCGCCAGCAGCCCGGAGGGACAAGGACCTGAAAAACGGTTTTTT.

For this clonotype: One base away lies a much larger clone, so this may be a sequencing read error. The chain couples TRBV29-1 to TRBJ1-2; no reliable D call. The CDR3 has 13 residues. Germline-derived CDR1 and CDR2 are SQVTM and ANQGSEA. The CDR3, as DNA: TGCAGCGTTGGAAACGCCCGGGGAGGCGGCTGCACCTTC. Protein: CSVGNARGGGCTF.

The chain is built from TRBV11-2 and TRBJ2-7, with 9 bases aligning to TRBD2. The CDR3 length is 14 residues. The ends lost 5 bases at V and 5 bases at J; junction bases unmatched: 7. Germline CDR1 SGHAT, CDR2 FQNNGV. The CDR3 spells CASSPATSGNEQYF. In nucleotides, the CDR3 is TGTGCCAGCAGCCCAGCGACTAGCGGCAACGAGCAGTACTTC.

This clonotype was observed a few times. The rearrangement uses TRBV2 and TRBJ1-1, with 11 bases lining up with TRBD1. Germline V gene sequence: CDR1 SNHLY, CDR2 FYNNEI. After removal of 7 bases from V and 3 bases from J, the junction contained 10 bases not matched to a gene. The CDR3 spans 16 residues. The CDR3 sequence: CASNPGQGVLYTEAFF. The CDR3 bases are TGTGCCAGCAATCCGGGACAGGGGGTGTTGTACACTGAAGCTTTCTTT.

The chain couples TRBV20-1 to TRBJ1-4, with D unclear. The CDR3 length is 15 residues. Trimming took 6 bases from V and 8 from J, leaving 22 bases between them. Germline V lookup: CDR1 DFQATT, CDR2 SNEGSKA (reference sequence). The CDR3 DNA is TGCAGTGCCCCAAACGGGGAGGGTTTAGGAGAAAAACTGTTTTTT. It is translated as CSAPNGEGLGEKLFF.

The table lists this clonotype with a few counts. One end of the junction varies from germline; a read error may be responsible. The chain is built from TRBV5-1 and TRBJ1-2; TRBD1 is a possible D gene (6 bases). This CDR3 is 15 amino acids long. Germline V lookup: CDR1 SGHRS, CDR2 YFSETQ. The CDR3 bases are TGCGCCAGCGGCTTGGCCGGGGGGGGCGGCTATGGCTACACCTTC. Its translation: CASGLAGGGGYGYTF.

This clonotype was counted between two and nine times. The rearrangement links TRBV12-5 to TRBJ2-3, with TRBD1 matching over 8 bases. This CDR3 has 15 amino acids. J lost 2 bases, V lost 6 bases, and 7 bases had no gene match. Germline-derived CDR1 and CDR2 are LGHNT and FRNRAP. This CDR3 reads CASGSTGADTDTQYF. The CDR3 DNA reads TGTGCTAGTGGATCGACAGGGGCCGACACAGATACGCAGTATTTT.

The rearrangement uses TRBV28 and TRBJ1-1; D gene uncertain. The CDR3 length is 10 residues. The V end was cut by 8 bases, the J end by 3 bases, with 4 bases between. In germline, CDR1 is MDHEN, CDR2 SYDVKM. The CDR3 sequence: CASAYTEAFF. In nucleotides, the CDR3 is TGTGCCAGCGCGTACACTGAAGCTTTCTTT.

The J gene is TRBJ2-5, the V gene TRBV19; perhaps TRBD2 as D (5 bases). Looked up from germline, CDR1 is LNHDA and CDR2 is SQIVND (reference sequence). Between the trimmed V and J ends, which lost 4 bases and 3 bases, there was a span of 12 bases. The CDR3 has 14 residues. CDR3 sequence: CASSRNRGKETQYF. The CDR3 DNA follows: TGTGCCAGTAGTAGGAACCGGGGAAAAGAGACCCAGTACTTC.

At least ten counts were recorded for this clonotype. The CDR3 nucleotides read TGCAGTGCACCGGGACTGGGAGAGACCCAGTACTTC. Amino acids: CSAPGLGETQYF. The chain recombines TRBV20-1 with TRBJ2-5; tentative D call: TRBD2 (6 bases). Germline CDR1 DFQATT, CDR2 SNEGSKA (reference sequence). The V end was cut by 6 bases, the J end by 4 bases, with 12 bases between. The CDR3 is made up of 12 amino acids.

This clonotype was counted between two and nine times. V and J are TRBV6-6 and TRBJ2-1; the match to TRBD1 covers 7 bases. V lost 6 bases, J lost 6 bases, and 8 bases stayed unmatched. Per the germline V gene, CDR1 is MNHNY and CDR2 is SVGAGI (reference sequence). The CDR3 length is 14 residues. CDR3 nucleotide sequence: TGTGCCAGCAGAAAACGCACAGGGGTCAATGAGCAGTTCTTC. Its protein product is CASRKRTGVNEQFF.

This chain joins TRBV15 and TRBJ2-4; TRBD2 matches at 7 bases. The CDR3 loop spans 14 amino acids. CDR1 LNHNV and CDR2 YYDKDF come from the germline V gene (reference sequence). V shed 5 bases and J 6 bases; nucleotides not matched to a gene: 7. The CDR3 protein is CATSLRERGNIQYF. The CDR3 DNA reads TGTGCCACCAGCTTACGGGAGCGGGGAAACATTCAGTACTTC.